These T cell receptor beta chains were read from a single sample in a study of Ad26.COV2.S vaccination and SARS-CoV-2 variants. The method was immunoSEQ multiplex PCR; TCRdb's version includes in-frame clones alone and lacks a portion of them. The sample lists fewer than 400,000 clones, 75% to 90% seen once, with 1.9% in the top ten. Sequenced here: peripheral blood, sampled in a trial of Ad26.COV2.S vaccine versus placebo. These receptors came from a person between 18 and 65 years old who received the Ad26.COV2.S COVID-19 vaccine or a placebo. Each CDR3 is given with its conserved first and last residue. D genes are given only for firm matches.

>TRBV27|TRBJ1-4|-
TGTGCCAGCAGTTGGGGACCTGGGGGAAAACTGTTTTTT
CASSWGPGGKLFF
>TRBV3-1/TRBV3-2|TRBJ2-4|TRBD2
TGTGCCAGCAGCCAATCGGGCGGGAGGGAAAACATTCAGTACTTC
CASSQSGGRENIQYF
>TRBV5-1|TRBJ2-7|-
TGCGCCAGCAGCCCGGGGCACTCCTACGAGCAGTACTTC
CASSPGHSYEQYF
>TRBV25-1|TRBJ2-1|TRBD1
TGTGCCAGCAGTGGCCGGGACAGGGGGCTGGAAGAGCAGTTCTTC
CASSGRDRGLEEQFF
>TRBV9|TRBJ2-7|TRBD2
TGTGCCAGCAGCGTAGGGACTAGCGGCTCATACGAGCAGTACTTC
CASSVGTSGSYEQYF
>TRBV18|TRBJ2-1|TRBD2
TGTGCCAGCTCACCCTCCTTGGGGGGAGGGCACAATGAGCAGTTCTTC
CASSPSLGGGHNEQFF
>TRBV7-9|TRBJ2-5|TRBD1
TGTGCCAGCAGCCCGGACAGGGGCGAGACCCAGTACTTC
CASSPDRGETQYF
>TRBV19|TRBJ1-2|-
TGTGCCAGTAGTATCTCCCCCGAGTGGGGCTACACCTTC
CASSISPEWGYTF
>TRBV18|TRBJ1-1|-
TGTGCCAGCTCACCAGTGGGGGTGGAGGGGAACACTGAAGCTTTCTTT
CASSPVGVEGNTEAFF
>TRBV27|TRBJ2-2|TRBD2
TGTGCCAGCAGTTTCTCGACTAGCGGGATAAGGTACACCGGGGAGCTGTTTTTT
CASSFSTSGIRYTGELFF
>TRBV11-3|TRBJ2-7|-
TGTGCCAGCAGCCCAACAGGCTACGAGCAGTACTTC
CASSPTGYEQYF